This passage covers 15 T cell receptor beta chains from one sample sequenced in a study of blood T cell repertoires in COVID-19. The repertoire was sequenced with immunoSEQ multiplex PCR; TCRdb's copy has only in-frame clones and lacks some. This sample has 150,000 to 200,000 clones, with approximately 80% found just once. Sequenced material: peripheral blood. All receptors come from a human donor in a cohort sampled during active COVID-19.

The gene calls are TRBV6-2 or TRBV6-3 and TRBJ1-5, with 11 positions matching TRBD1. Germline assignment: CDR1 MNHEY and CDR2 SVGEGT. The CDR3 sequence is 14 residues long. With 5 bases clipped from V and 7 bases from J, the junction kept 4 bases outside the gene matches. DNA of the CDR3: TGTGCCAGCAGTAAGGGACAGGGGGGACAGCCCCAGCATTTT. As protein: CASSKGQGGQPQHF.

The gene calls are TRBV7-2 and TRBJ2-7, with 9 bases matching TRBD2. Trimming cost V 4 bases and J 1 base; bases outside gene matches: 8. Per germline, CDR1 SGHTA and CDR2 FQGNSA. CDR3 length: 16 residues. DNA for the CDR3: TGTGCCAGCAGCTACCTGCGGGGGGGGGCATCCTACGAGCAGTACTTC. Protein product: CASSYLRGGASYEQYF.

The rearrangement uses TRBV18 and TRBJ2-1; D is possibly TRBD1 (6 bases). CDR3 length: 14 amino acids. CDR1 is KGHSH and CDR2 is LQKENI in the germline V gene. Trimming removed 4 bases from V and 6 bases from J, with 13 bases in between. The chain's CDR3 is CASSQMTGLNEQFF. CDR3 nucleotides: TGTGCCAGCTCACAAATGACAGGACTCAATGAGCAGTTCTTC.

A single count supports this clone. The gene calls are TRBV2 and TRBJ1-5; maybe TRBD1 (6 bases). Per germline, CDR1 SNHLY and CDR2 FYNNEI. V lost 7 bases to trimming and J lost 4 bases, with 11 bases between them. The length of the CDR3 is 13 residues. CDR3 sequence reads: CASTPTGNQPQHF. In nucleotides, the CDR3 is TGTGCCAGCACCCCTACAGGGAATCAGCCCCAGCATTTT.

The rearrangement joins TRBV7-3 to TRBJ2-2; no reliable D call. The CDR3 is 17 amino acids. Germline lookup yields CDR1 SGHTA and CDR2 FQGTGA. V lost 0 bases to trimming and J lost 0 bases, with 11 bases between them. The CDR3 loop is CASSLTLSGSNTGELFF. The DNA of the CDR3 is TGTGCCAGCAGCTTAACGCTGTCAGGATCGAACACCGGGGAGCTGTTTTTT.

The chain uses TRBV20-1 and TRBJ1-2; a possible D gene is TRBD1 (5 bases). The CDR3 spans 11 residues. V lost 6 bases and J 5 bases, leaving 10 bases between the germline ends. In germline, CDR1 is DFQATT, CDR2 SNEGSKA (reference sequence). The CDR3 is CSAWGGYGYTF. CDR3 bases: TGCAGTGCCTGGGGGGGTTATGGCTACACCTTC.

This clone appeared a few times. CDR3 amino acids: CASSLGGQALNNQPQHF. The CDR3 DNA sequence: TGTGCCAGTTCCTTGGGAGGACAGGCTCTAAACAATCAGCCCCAGCATTTT. The V and J genes are TRBV19 and TRBJ1-5; TRBD1 agrees at 7 bases. The trim removed 8 bases at V and 3 bases at J, leaving 16 bases unmatched. The germline V gene has CDR1 LNHDA and CDR2 SQIVND (reference sequence). This CDR3 is built from 17 residues. The full variable domain, completed using reference TRBV19 and TRBJ1-5, is DGGITQSPKYLFRKEGQNVTLSCEQNLNHDAMYWYRQDPGQGLRLIYYSQIVNDFQKGDIAEGYSVSREKKESFPLTVTSAQKNPTAFYLCASSLGGQALNNQPQHFGDGTRLSIL.

The V and J genes are TRBV2 and TRBJ1-5, with TRBD1 identical over 8 bases. The CDR3 has 16 residues. Trimming at V came to 8 bases and at J to 4 bases, leaving 13 bases not matched to a gene. Germline assignment: CDR1 SNHLY and CDR2 FYNNEI. CDR3 DNA: TGTGCCAGCCCTATTCCAGGACAGGGTGGAAATCAGCCCCAGCATTTT. Amino acids: CASPIPGQGGNQPQHF.

The V gene is TRBV25-1, the J gene TRBJ1-1; weak D call: TRBD1 (6 bases). CDR1 and CDR2 (germline): MGHDK, SYGVNS. The germline V and J ends were trimmed by 5 bases and 1 base, with 11 bases remaining between them. The length of the CDR3 is 14 residues. CDR3 nucleotide sequence: TGTGCCAGCAGTAGGGGGATTTCGAACACTGAAGCTTTCTTT. Protein product: CASSRGISNTEAFF.

This chain uses TRBV9 with TRBJ1-1, with 7 nucleotides matching TRBD1. The CDR3 has 16 residues. J lost 1 base, V lost 0 bases, and 6 bases had no gene match. Germline assignment: CDR1 SGDLS and CDR2 YYNGEE. CDR3 residues: CASSVALGQQNTEAFF. CDR3 DNA: TGTGCCAGCAGCGTAGCTCTGGGACAGCAGAACACTGAAGCTTTCTTT.

This clone was picked up one time. CDR3 in amino acids: CASSYRGREANEKLFF. The CDR3 nucleotides are TGTGCCAGCAGCTACAGGGGTAGGGAGGCTAATGAAAAACTGTTTTTT. This rearrangement joins TRBV7-9 to TRBJ1-4; 7 positions agree with TRBD1. Germline loops: CDR1 SEHNR, CDR2 FQNEAQ (reference sequence). This CDR3 contains 16 residues. V was pared by 4 bases and J by 3 bases, with 8 bases of the junction left unmatched.

The V gene is TRBV28, the J gene TRBJ2-7; 11 nucleotides agree with TRBD2. The ends lost 3 bases at V and 1 base at J; junction bases unmatched: 5. Germline-derived CDR1 and CDR2 are MDHEN and SYDVKM. CDR3 length: 16 amino acids. The CDR3 region has the DNA TGTGCCAGCAGTTTGTTCGGGACTAGCGGTTCCTACGAGCAGTACTTC. Translated: CASSLFGTSGSYEQYF.

V is TRBV7-9 and J is TRBJ1-1, with TRBD1 as a possible D gene (5 bases). The CDR3 sequence is 17 residues long. The germline V gene has CDR1 SEHNR and CDR2 FQNEAQ (reference sequence). With 3 bases removed from V and 0 bases from J, the gap between germline ends came to 17 bases. CDR3 nucleotides: TGTGCCAGCAGCTTGGGAGACGGGGGGGTCTTGAACACTGAAGCTTTCTTT. Translated: CASSLGDGGVLNTEAFF.

The chain employs TRBV18 and TRBJ2-5, with D possibly being TRBD1 (5 bases). This CDR3 is 13 amino acids long. Trimming took off 2 bases at V and 1 base at J, with 5 bases between the two ends. The germline V gene encodes CDR1 KGHSH and CDR2 LQKENI. CDR3 amino acids: CASSPGAQETQYF. In DNA, the CDR3 is TGTGCCAGCTCACCAGGGGCCCAAGAGACCCAGTACTTC.

The J gene is TRBJ2-5, the V gene TRBV5-1, with D hard to call. V lost 4 bases and J 2 bases, leaving 6 bases between the germline ends. The CDR3 covers 12 residues. CDR1 is SGHRS and CDR2 is YFSETQ in the germline V gene. Here the CDR3 reads CASSPSQETQYF. The CDR3 DNA is TGCGCCAGCAGCCCGAGTCAAGAGACCCAGTACTTC.